This TCR beta chain originates from a study of T-cell memory formation after mild COVID-19 (dated by TCRdb to the early 2020s). A note on the overall study: Most TCR sequence clusters were specific to one of the two donors. Longitudinal TCRalpha and TCRbeta repertoire sequencing tracked T-cell clones expanding and contracting after mild COVID-19 in a couple of donors. The cohort was made up of two young adult volunteers, one female and one male, who were previously healthy. Findings and caveats that apply to the study as a whole: Balanced CD4/CD8 phenotypes were observed for clones contracting from day 15 to 85, whereas a bias towards CD4+ was observed for a second wave of clones expanding from day 15 to 37. Some responding clones were found in pre-infection memory, which suggests that pre-existing cross-reactive memory T cells took part in the SARS-CoV-2 response. SARS-CoV-2 specificity was not confirmed for the second-wave clones peaking on day 37. Contracting CD4+ clones were located mainly in the CM and EM memory subsets, whereas CD8+ clones were found to be enriched in EMRA. The study included only two mild cases, and larger cohorts that include severe cases with pre-infection samples were judged to be necessary.

Instrument on record: Illumina NovaSeq 6000. Using 5'RACE with constant-segment primers, TCRalpha and TCRbeta cDNA libraries were constructed, with sample barcodes and unique molecular identifiers added in the process. Trizol reagent was used to extract RNA from every sample. Library amplification was performed in two PCR steps, and a second sample barcode and Illumina TruSeq adapters were introduced in the second step. Sequencing of the libraries was done on an Illumina NovaSeq, producing 2 x 150 bp paired-end reads. In the source study's methods: With migec v1.2.7, reads were demultiplexed and then collapsed into UMI-guided consensus sequences. Using mixcr v2.1.11, UMI consensuses were aligned to TRA and TRB V and J templates and then assembled into clonotypes. A clonotype was counted as expanded or contracted only when both edgeR and NoisET called the clonotype significant, with the noise models trained on biological replicates. For edgeR calls, a false discovery rate-adjusted p below 0.01 and a log2 fold-change threshold of 1 were applied. As an exploratory analysis of dynamics, max-normalized trajectories of the 1000 most abundant clonotypes were examined with PCA combined with hierarchical clustering. Separately sequenced CD4+ and CD8+ repertoires were used to assign the CD4 or CD8 phenotype of responding clones. TCRdb handled the public reads itself, with Q25 trimming in fastp and clone calling in MiXCR, and kept productive beta chains. One record per CDR3 amino acid sequence lists the most common genes and DNA. TCRdb's processing, not the study's, gives the V and J calls here. Counted in this sample were 500,000 to 600,000 distinct CDR3 sequences; roughly 18% of them appeared once. Together, the top ten hold 12% of the sample.

In the case of this clonotype: Its specific antigen is unknown. No quality values exist for individual bases; no much larger clone is one base distant.

Based on the germline V gene (reference sequence), the CDR1 and CDR2 sequences are DFQATT and SNEGSKA. CDR3 length: 15 amino acids, cysteine to phenylalanine. The entry retains the CDR3 DNA only, 45 bases that are in frame from base 1. The germline V end is reduced by 1 base and the J end by 4 bases; junction bases left unmatched: 6. PBMCs were isolated by Ficoll-Paque density gradient centrifugation. The material sequenced was PBMCs or a T cell subset sorted from them (not recorded which). The clonotype comes from an adult woman who had mild COVID-19 (a few samples of this study predate the infection). The sample titles of this study are shuffled in the database, so cell type and time point are left out; the donor was told from shared clones. The chain employs TRBV20-1 and TRBJ2-3; TRBD1 lines up with 9 middle nucleotides. The nucleotide sequence reads TGCAGTGCTAGAGCCTGGACAGGGGACCCAGATACGCAGTATTTT. Its coded protein is CSARAWTGDPDTQYF.